Detailed here is one T cell receptor beta chain. Its antigen is unidentified. CDR3 length equals 12 residues. CDR1 is MGHDK and CDR2 is SYGVNS in the germline V gene. V dropped 2 bases and J dropped 7 bases, with 8 bases sitting between them. Cryopreserved PBMCs were CD4-enriched, then split into naive and memory cells. Clones were read by immunoSEQ multiplex PCR, and TCRdb kept only the in-frame ones, dropping some. Among around 54,000 clones, about 90% were seen once, and the ten largest hold roughly 0.39%. This sample is drawn from a study of CD4 T cells in relation to SARS-CoV-2 and coronaviruses. The overall study: Crossreactive spike epitopes shared across donors were mapped to their HLA restriction. Findings of the study overall: SARS-CoV-2-driven expansion was significantly weaker in crossreactive than monoreactive clones. The cross-reactivity analysis covered only spike protein, not other viral proteins.

The receptor's source is an adult with COVID-19. This chain links TRBV25-1 with TRBJ2-5; no definite D call. Sequencing input: naive CD4+ T cells from PBMCs. The sample's subset: naive CD4+ T cells isolated by negative enrichment. CDR3 in DNA: TGTGCCAGCAGTGAAGGGAAGAGGACCCAGTACTTC. It is translated as CASSEGKRTQYF.